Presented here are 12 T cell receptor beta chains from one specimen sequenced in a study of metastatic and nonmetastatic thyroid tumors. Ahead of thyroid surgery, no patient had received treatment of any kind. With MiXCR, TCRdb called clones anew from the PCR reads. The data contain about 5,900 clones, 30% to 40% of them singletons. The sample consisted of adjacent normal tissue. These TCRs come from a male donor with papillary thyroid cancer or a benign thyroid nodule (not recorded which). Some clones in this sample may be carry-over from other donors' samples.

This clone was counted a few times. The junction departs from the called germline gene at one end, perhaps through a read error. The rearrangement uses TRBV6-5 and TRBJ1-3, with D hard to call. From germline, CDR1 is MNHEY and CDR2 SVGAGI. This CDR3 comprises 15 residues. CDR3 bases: TGTGCCAGCAGTTATATCGGGGTTTCTGGAAACACCACATATTTT. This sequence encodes CASSYIGVSGNTTYF.

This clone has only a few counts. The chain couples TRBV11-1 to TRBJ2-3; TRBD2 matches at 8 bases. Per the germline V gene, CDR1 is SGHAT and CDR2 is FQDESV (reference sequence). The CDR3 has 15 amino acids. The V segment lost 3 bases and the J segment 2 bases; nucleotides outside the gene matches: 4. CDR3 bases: TGTGCCAGCAGCTTGAGCGGGAGAGACACAGATACGCAGTATTTT. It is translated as CASSLSGRDTDTQYF.

The CDR3 DNA follows: TGTGCCAGCACTGCGGGCAGGATTTATGGCTACACCTTC. This translates into CASTAGRIYGYTF. The J gene is TRBJ1-2, the V gene TRBV2; unclear D gene. Per germline, CDR1 SNHLY and CDR2 FYNNEI. This CDR3 is 13 amino acids long. The germline V and J ends were trimmed by 7 bases and 5 bases, with 14 bases remaining between them. Full variable domain (remainder filled in from reference TRBV2 and TRBJ1-2): EPEVTQTPSHQVTQMGQEVILRCVPISNHLYFYWYRQILGQKVEFLVSFYNNEISEKSEIFDDQFSVERPDGSNFTLKIRSTKLEDSAMYFCASTAGRIYGYTFGSGTRLTVV.

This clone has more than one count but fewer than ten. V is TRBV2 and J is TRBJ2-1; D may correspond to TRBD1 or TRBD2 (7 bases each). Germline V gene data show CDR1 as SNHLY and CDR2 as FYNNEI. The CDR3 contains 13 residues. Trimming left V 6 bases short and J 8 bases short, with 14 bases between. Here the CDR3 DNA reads TGTGCCAGCAGGGAGACAGGGAGGGATGAGCAGTTCTTC. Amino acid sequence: CASRETGRDEQFF.

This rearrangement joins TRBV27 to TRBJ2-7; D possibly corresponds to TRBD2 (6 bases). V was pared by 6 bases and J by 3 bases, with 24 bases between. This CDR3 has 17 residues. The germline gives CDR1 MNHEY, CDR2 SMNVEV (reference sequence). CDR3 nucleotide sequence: TGTGCCAGCAGAATTATCACTTGGAGGGACGGAAACTACGAGCAGTACTTC. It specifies CASRIITWRDGNYEQYF.

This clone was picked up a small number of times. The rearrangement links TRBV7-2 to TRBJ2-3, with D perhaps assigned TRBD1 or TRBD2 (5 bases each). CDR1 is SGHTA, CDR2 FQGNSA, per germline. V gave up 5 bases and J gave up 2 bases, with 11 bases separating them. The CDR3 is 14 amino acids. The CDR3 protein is CASSPGAYTDTQYF. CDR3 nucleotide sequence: TGTGCCAGCAGCCCCGGGGCATACACAGATACGCAGTATTTT.

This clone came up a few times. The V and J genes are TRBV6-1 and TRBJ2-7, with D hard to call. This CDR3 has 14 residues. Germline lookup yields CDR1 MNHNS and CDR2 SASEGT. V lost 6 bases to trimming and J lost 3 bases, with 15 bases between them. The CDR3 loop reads CASSQGEGDYEQYF. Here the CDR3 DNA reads TGTGCCAGCAGCCAAGGAGAAGGCGACTACGAGCAGTACTTC.

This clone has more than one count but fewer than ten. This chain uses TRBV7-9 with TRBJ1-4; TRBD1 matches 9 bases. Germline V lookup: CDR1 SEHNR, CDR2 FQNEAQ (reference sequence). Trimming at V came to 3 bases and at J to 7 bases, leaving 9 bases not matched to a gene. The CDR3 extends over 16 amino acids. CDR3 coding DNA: TGTGCCAGCAGCTTTCCTGGGACAGGGTTAAGTGAAAAACTGTTTTTT. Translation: CASSFPGTGLSEKLFF.

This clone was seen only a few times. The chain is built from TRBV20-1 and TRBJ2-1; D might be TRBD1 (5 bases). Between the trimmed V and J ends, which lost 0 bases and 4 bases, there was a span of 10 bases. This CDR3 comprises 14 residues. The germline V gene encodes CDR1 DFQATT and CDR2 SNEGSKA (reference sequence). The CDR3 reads CSARDKTAYNEQFF. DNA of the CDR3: TGCAGTGCTAGAGACAAGACAGCGTACAATGAGCAGTTCTTC.

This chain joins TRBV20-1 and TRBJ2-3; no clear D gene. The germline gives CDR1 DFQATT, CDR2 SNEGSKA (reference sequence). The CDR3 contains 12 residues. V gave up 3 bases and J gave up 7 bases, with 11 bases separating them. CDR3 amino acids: CSASPIGNTQYF. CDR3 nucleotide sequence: TGCAGTGCTAGTCCAATAGGGAATACGCAGTATTTT.

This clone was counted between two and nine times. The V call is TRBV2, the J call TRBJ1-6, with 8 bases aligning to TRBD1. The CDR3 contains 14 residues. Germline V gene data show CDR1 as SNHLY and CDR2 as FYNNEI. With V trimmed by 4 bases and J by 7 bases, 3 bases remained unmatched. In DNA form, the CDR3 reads TGTGCCAGCAGTGCCCGGACAGGGAATTCACCCCTCCACTTT. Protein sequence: CASSARTGNSPLHF.

CDR3 sequence reads: CASSYSVLAHFSMNTEAFF. The CDR3 nucleotides read TGTGCCAGCAGTTACTCCGTCTTAGCCCACTTCAGCATGAACACTGAAGCTTTCTTT. The V and J genes are TRBV6-2 or TRBV6-3 and TRBJ1-1; D is uncertain. This CDR3 has 19 residues. V shed 0 bases and J shed 0 bases, with 20 bases lying between them. CDR1 is MNHEY, CDR2 SVGEGT, per germline.